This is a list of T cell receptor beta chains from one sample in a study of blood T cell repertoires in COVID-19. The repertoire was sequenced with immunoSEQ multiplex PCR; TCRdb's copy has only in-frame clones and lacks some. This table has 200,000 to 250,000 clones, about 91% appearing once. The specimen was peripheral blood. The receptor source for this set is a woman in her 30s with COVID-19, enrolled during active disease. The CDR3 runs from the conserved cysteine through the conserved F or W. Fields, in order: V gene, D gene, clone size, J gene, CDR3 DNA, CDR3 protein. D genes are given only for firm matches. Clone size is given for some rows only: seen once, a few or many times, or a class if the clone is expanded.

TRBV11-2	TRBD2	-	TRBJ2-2	TGTGCCAGCAGCTTCGGTAGCGGGTACACCGGGGAGCTGTTTTTT	CASSFGSGYTGELFF
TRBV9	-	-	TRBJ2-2	TGTGCCAGCAGCGTAGTGACCGGAGGCACCGGGGAGCTGTTTTTT	CASSVVTGGTGELFF
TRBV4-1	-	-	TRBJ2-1	TGCGCCAGCAGCCAAGAAAGGGGTATGGAACCCGACAATGAGCAGTTCTTC	CASSQERGMEPDNEQFF
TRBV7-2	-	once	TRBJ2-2	TGTGCCAGCAGCTTAGACGGACTTTACACCGGGGAGCTGTTTTTT	CASSLDGLYTGELFF
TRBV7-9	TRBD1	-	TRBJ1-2	TGTGCCAGCAGCTCACAGGGGGCCTCTGGCTACACCTTC	CASSSQGASGYTF
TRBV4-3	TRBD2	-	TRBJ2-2	TGCGCCAGCAGCCAAGATCATGCGGGAGGGACCGGGGAGCTGTTTTTT	CASSQDHAGGTGELFF
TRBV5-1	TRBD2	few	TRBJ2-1	TGCGCCAGCAGCTTGGCCGGACTAGCGGGGGCGGACTACAATGAGCAGTTCTTC	CASSLAGLAGADYNEQFF
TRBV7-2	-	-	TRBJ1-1	TGTGCCAGCAGTAGACAGGTGAACACTGAAGCTTTCTTT	CASSRQVNTEAFF
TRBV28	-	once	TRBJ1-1	TGTGCCAGCAGCTGGGCTTCGGGGGTCCTGAACACTGAAGCTTTCTTT	CASSWASGVLNTEAFF
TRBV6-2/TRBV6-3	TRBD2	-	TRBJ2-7	TGTGCCAGCAGTAACCGGACTAGCGCCGGGATGAGGGAGCAGTACTTC	CASSNRTSAGMREQYF
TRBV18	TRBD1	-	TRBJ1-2	TGTGCCAGCTCAAGAGGGACAGGGGGTGAGGAAGATGGCTACACCTTC	CASSRGTGGEEDGYTF
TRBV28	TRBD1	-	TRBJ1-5	TGTGCCAGCAGTTCAGGGGGCGCCCCGCTGGGAGGCAATCAGCCCCAGCATTTT	CASSSGGAPLGGNQPQHF
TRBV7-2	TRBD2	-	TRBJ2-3	TGTGCCAGCAGCTTAGGGCCAGCGGGGGGTCCAGATACGCAGTATTTT	CASSLGPAGGPDTQYF
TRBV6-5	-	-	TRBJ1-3	TGTGCCAGCAGTTTCCGGGGAGGAAACACCATATATTTT	CASSFRGGNTIYF
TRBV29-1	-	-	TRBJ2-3	TGCAGCGTTGGAGGTCCCCCTAGCACAGATACGCAGTATTTT	CSVGGPPSTDTQYF
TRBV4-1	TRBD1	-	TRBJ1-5	TGCGCCAGCAGCCAAGCGGGACAGACCAATCAGCCCCAGCATTTT	CASSQAGQTNQPQHF
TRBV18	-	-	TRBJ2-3	TGTGCCAGCTCACCACCGAACAGCGGGAGCACAGATACGCAGTATTTT	CASSPPNSGSTDTQYF
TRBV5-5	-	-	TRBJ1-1	TGTGCCAGCAGCTTGGGCAGGGCCCCTGAAGCTTTCTTT	CASSLGRAPEAFF
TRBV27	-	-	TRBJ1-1	TGTGCCAGCAGTTCCCCACGTTGGGCCCACACTGAAGCTTTCTTT	CASSSPRWAHTEAFF
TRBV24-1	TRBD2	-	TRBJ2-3	TGTGCCACCAGTGGGACTAGCGGGATTGGCACAGATACGCAGTATTTT	CATSGTSGIGTDTQYF